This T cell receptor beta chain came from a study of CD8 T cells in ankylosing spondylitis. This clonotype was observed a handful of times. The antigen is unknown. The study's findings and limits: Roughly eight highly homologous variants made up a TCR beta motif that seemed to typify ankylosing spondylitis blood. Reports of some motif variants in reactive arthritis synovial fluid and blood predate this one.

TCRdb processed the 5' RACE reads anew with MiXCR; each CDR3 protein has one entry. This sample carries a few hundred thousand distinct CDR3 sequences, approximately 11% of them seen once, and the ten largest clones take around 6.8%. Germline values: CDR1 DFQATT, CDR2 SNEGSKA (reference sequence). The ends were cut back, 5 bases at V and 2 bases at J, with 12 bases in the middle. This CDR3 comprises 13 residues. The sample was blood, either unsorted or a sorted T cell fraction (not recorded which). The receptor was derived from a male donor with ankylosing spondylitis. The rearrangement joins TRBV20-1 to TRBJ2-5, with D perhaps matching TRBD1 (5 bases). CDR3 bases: TGCAGTGCTGGGGCAGGGTGGCAAGAGACCCAGTACTTC. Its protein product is CSAGAGWQETQYF.